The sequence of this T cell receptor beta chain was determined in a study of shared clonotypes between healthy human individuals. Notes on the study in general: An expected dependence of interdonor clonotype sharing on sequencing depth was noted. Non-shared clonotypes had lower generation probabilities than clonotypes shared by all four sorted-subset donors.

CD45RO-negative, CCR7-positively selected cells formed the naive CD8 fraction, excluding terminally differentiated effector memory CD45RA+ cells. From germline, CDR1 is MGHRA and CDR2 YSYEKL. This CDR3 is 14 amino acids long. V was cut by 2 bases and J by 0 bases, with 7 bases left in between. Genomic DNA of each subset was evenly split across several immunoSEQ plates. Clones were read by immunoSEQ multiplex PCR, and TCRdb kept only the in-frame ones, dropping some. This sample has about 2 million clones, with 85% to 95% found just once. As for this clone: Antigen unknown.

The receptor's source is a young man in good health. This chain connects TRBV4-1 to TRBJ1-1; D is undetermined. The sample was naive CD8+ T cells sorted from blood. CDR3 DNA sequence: TGCGCCAGCAGCCAACCCTGGGTGAACACTGAAGCTTTCTTT. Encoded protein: CASSQPWVNTEAFF.